Presented here are 14 T cell receptor beta chains from one specimen sequenced in a study of radiotherapy plus CTLA-4 blockade in lung cancer. The repertoire was sequenced with immunoSEQ multiplex PCR; TCRdb's copy has only in-frame clones and lacks some. The sample includes approximately 78,000 clones, over 65% of them seen just once. The starting material was peripheral blood, obtained from a patient treated with radiotherapy plus ipilimumab. These receptors all come from a human donor with non-small cell lung cancer who had a complete response to radiotherapy plus ipilimumab.

V gene TRBV10-3 combines with J gene TRBJ2-3, with D unclear. This CDR3 is 15 amino acids long. Germline CDR1 reads ENHRY; CDR2 reads SYGVKD. V was trimmed by 4 bases and J by 1 base, leaving 12 bases between them. The CDR3 DNA is TGTGCCATCAGTGGAGGCCAGACGGGCACAGATACGCAGTATTTT. Translating gives CAISGGQTGTDTQYF.

CDR3 nucleotides: TGTGCCAGCAGCTTAGAGGGGCTCGACATTCAGTACTTC. This translates into CASSLEGLDIQYF. The rearrangement links TRBV7-9 to TRBJ2-4; a weak D match, TRBD1 (5 bases). This CDR3 is built from 13 residues. Trimming left V 1 base short and J 8 bases short, with 9 bases between. Germline CDR1 is SEHNR and CDR2 is FQNEAQ (reference sequence). Full variable domain (missing parts from reference TRBV7-9 and TRBJ2-4): DTGVSQNPRHKITKRGQNVTFRCDPISEHNRLYWYRQTLGQGPEFLTYFQNEAQLEKSRLLSDRFSAERPKGSFSTLEIQRTEQGDSAMYLCASSLEGLDIQYFGAGTRLSVL.

The chain joins TRBV5-1 to TRBJ1-1; tentatively, D is TRBD1 (5 bases). Trimming took 0 bases from V and 8 from J, leaving 8 bases between them. The germline V gene encodes CDR1 SGHRS and CDR2 YFSETQ. The CDR3 is 12 residues long. For the CDR3, the DNA is TGCGCCAGCAGCTTGGTTGGGGGGGAAGCTTTCTTT. Amino acid sequence: CASSLVGGEAFF.

The J gene is TRBJ2-5, the V gene TRBV28; 11 positions match TRBD2. The CDR3 is 15 amino acids. Losses at the gene ends were 6 bases for V and 2 bases for J; bases not matched to a gene: 5. CDR1 is MDHEN, CDR2 SYDVKM, per germline. This CDR3 reads CASRPRTSGQETQYF. The CDR3 DNA follows: TGTGCCAGCAGACCAAGGACTAGCGGGCAAGAGACCCAGTACTTC.

The gene calls are TRBV2 and TRBJ2-7; 7 bases line up with TRBD1. The CDR3 contains 13 residues. The V gene end was trimmed by 8 bases and the J gene end by 5 bases; junction bases not matched to a gene: 9. The germline V gene has CDR1 SNHLY and CDR2 FYNNEI. The CDR3 DNA sequence: TGTGCCAGCCGACGGGACAGTTCCGACGAGCAGTACTTC. Its translation: CASRRDSSDEQYF.

This clone was found a few times. The rearrangement joins TRBV29-1 to TRBJ2-7, with 9 bases matching TRBD1. Trimming removed 4 bases from V and 7 bases from J; junction bases left unmatched: 11. CDR1 SQVTM and CDR2 ANQGSEA come from the germline V gene. The CDR3 spans 14 residues. Here the CDR3 DNA reads TGCAGCGTTGTAAACCGGGACAGGGCAGGGGAGCAGTACTTC. As protein: CSVVNRDRAGEQYF.

This chain connects TRBV7-2 to TRBJ2-7, with a weak D call TRBD1 (6 bases). The CDR3 contains 14 residues. V was shortened by 3 bases and J by 0 bases, with 9 bases between the two germline ends. Germline V gives CDR1 SGHTA, CDR2 FQGNSA. CDR3 in amino acids: CASSFGQSSYEQYF. CDR3 sequence (DNA): TGTGCCAGCAGCTTCGGACAGAGCTCCTACGAGCAGTACTTC.

This chain joins TRBV28 and TRBJ2-7; D is undetermined. CDR3 length: 14 amino acids. The V gene lost 6 bases and the J gene lost 0 bases, with 12 bases spanning the gap. Germline loops: CDR1 MDHEN, CDR2 SYDVKM. CDR3 bases: TGTGCCAGCAGGAACCCAGGTTCCTCCTACGAGCAGTACGTC. Protein: CASRNPGSSYEQYV.

V gene TRBV27 combines with J gene TRBJ1-5; TRBD1 might be the D (6 bases). This CDR3 is 15 amino acids long. The germline V and J ends were trimmed by 6 bases and 4 bases, with 16 bases remaining between them. The germline V gene has CDR1 MNHEY and CDR2 SMNVEV (reference sequence). The CDR3 DNA reads TGTGCCAGCAGGAGTGTGGGGGCTCTGAATCAGCCCCAGCATTTT. As protein: CASRSVGALNQPQHF.

This clone came up once. V and J are TRBV5-1 and TRBJ2-2; TRBD2 aligns across 10 bases. After removal of 5 bases from V and 2 bases from J, the junction contained 18 bases not matched to a gene. Germline V CDR1 and CDR2: SGHRS, YFSETQ. This CDR3 is built from 20 residues. Here the CDR3 DNA reads TGCGCCAGCAGACCTACTTTAAGGACTAGCGGAGCCCTCAACACCGGGGAGCTGTTTTTT. Amino acid sequence: CASRPTLRTSGALNTGELFF.

Concerning this clone itself: A read error may account for a junction end that differs from germline. The chain carries TRBV7-6 and TRBJ1-4; D unclear. Germline V lookup: CDR1 SGHVS, CDR2 FNYEAQ. CDR3 size: 13 residues. The CDR3 DNA follows: TGTGCTAGCAGCTTACGGGCTAATGAAAAACTGTTTTTT. Translation gives CASSLRANEKLFF.

V usage is TRBV11-3 and J usage is TRBJ2-1, with D tentatively TRBD1 (5 bases). Trimming removed 3 bases from V and 7 bases from J, with 16 bases in between. This CDR3 is built from 15 residues. Germline CDR1 SGHNT, CDR2 YENEEA. CDR3 sequence reads: CASSFPWGPRNEQFF. CDR3 in DNA: TGTGCCAGCAGCTTCCCGTGGGGCCCTAGGAATGAGCAGTTCTTC.

This CDR3 reads CSAEGERGGVSTEAFF. CDR3 sequence (DNA): TGCAGCGCAGAGGGGGAGAGGGGCGGGGTAAGCACTGAAGCTTTCTTT. The chain links TRBV29-1 to TRBJ1-1; TRBD1 might be the D (6 bases). V was cut by 7 bases and J by 4 bases, with 25 bases left in between. The CDR3 covers 16 residues. In germline, CDR1 is SQVTM, CDR2 ANQGSEA.

There are a few counts of this clone. The V call is TRBV27, the J call TRBJ1-5, with a possible D match to TRBD1 (6 bases). Between the trimmed V and J ends, which lost 7 bases and 3 bases, there was a span of 13 bases. This CDR3 spans 14 amino acids. Germline CDR1 and CDR2: MNHEY and SMNVEV (reference sequence). The CDR3 DNA is TGTGCCAGCATGGCAGGGGCTTACAATCAGCCCCAGCATTTT. As protein: CASMAGAYNQPQHF.